The 29 T cell receptor beta chains below all came from one sample that was sequenced in a study of OX40 agonist ivuxolimab in advanced cancers. Libraries were prepared by immunoSEQ multiplex PCR; TCRdb keeps only in-frame clonotypes and omits some of them. The table shows fewer than 45,000 clones, with 80% occurring only once. Sequenced material: CD4+ or CD8+ T cells sorted from blood, taken in a trial of the OX40 agonist ivuxolimab. The source is an adult with an advanced solid tumor such as melanoma, head and neck, liver or kidney cancer.

This chain connects TRBV28 to TRBJ1-5; TRBD1 matches at 11 bases. The CDR3 is made up of 16 amino acids. CDR1 is MDHEN, CDR2 SYDVKM, per germline. After removal of 5 bases from V and 4 bases from J, the junction contained 7 bases not matched to a gene. The CDR3 DNA is TGTGCCAGCAGTACGCGGGACAGGGGGTGGAATCAGCCCCAGCATTTT. Its protein is CASSTRDRGWNQPQHF.

This clone was seen more than once but under ten times. The V gene is TRBV7-8, the J gene TRBJ1-5; D unclear. This CDR3 is 13 amino acids long. Trimming took off 1 base at V and 5 bases at J, with 6 bases between the two ends. The V gene's germline CDR1 is SGHVS and CDR2 FQNEAQ. The CDR3 DNA is TGTGCCAGCAGCTTAGGTGTTGATCAGCCCCAGCATTTT. It translates to CASSLGVDQPQHF.

The chain links TRBV29-1 to TRBJ1-3; D is uncertain. V was trimmed by 5 bases and J by 4 bases, leaving 9 bases between them. Germline values: CDR1 SQVTM, CDR2 ANQGSEA. This CDR3 has 12 residues. CDR3 sequence (DNA): TGCAGCGTTCAGAATATCGGAAACACCATATATTTT. Encoded protein: CSVQNIGNTIYF.

V usage is TRBV5-1 and J usage is TRBJ2-7; D tentatively reads TRBD1 or TRBD2 (5 bases each). This CDR3 has 14 residues. V dropped 4 bases and J dropped 4 bases, with 15 bases sitting between them. CDR1 is SGHRS and CDR2 is YFSETQ in the germline V gene. CDR3 residues: CASSHNQRTYEQYF. The CDR3 DNA reads as TGCGCCAGCAGCCACAACCAGCGGACATACGAGCAGTACTTC.

The J gene is TRBJ2-1, the V gene TRBV5-4, with D perhaps TRBD1 (6 bases). This CDR3 has 14 amino acids. The germline V and J ends were trimmed by 2 bases and 9 bases, with 15 bases remaining between them. CDR1 is SGHNT and CDR2 is YYREEE in the germline V gene (reference sequence). CDR3 sequence reads: CASSFGGAVGEQFF. Here the CDR3 DNA reads TGTGCCAGCAGCTTTGGGGGCGCCGTCGGTGAGCAGTTCTTC.

This clone has just a few counts. Additional DNA sequences in this sample encode the identical CDR3. The rearrangement joins TRBV2 to TRBJ1-5; D gene ambiguous. Looked up from germline, CDR1 is SNHLY and CDR2 is FYNNEI. This CDR3 comprises 13 residues. Trimming stripped 4 bases from V and 0 bases from J, with 4 bases between. In DNA form, the CDR3 reads TGTGCCAGCAGTGTGTATAGCAATCAGCCCCAGCATTTT. Residues: CASSVYSNQPQHF.

The V call is TRBV6-6, the J call TRBJ1-5; unclear D gene. Looked up from germline, CDR1 is MNHNY and CDR2 is SVGAGI (reference sequence). Between the trimmed V and J ends, which lost 4 bases and 4 bases, there was a span of 8 bases. The CDR3 consists of 13 residues. The CDR3, as DNA: TGTGCCAGCAGTTCGCGACGGAATCAGCCCCAGCATTTT. Residues: CASSSRRNQPQHF.

This chain connects TRBV6-5 to TRBJ2-2; no definite D call. This CDR3 region has 12 residues. Trimming took 8 bases from V and 6 from J, leaving 10 bases between them. The germline V gene encodes CDR1 MNHEY and CDR2 SVGAGI. This CDR3 is CASRLGPGELFF. The CDR3 nucleotides read TGTGCCAGCCGACTCGGCCCCGGGGAGCTGTTTTTT.

This sequence joins TRBV4-1 and TRBJ2-7; possibly TRBD1 for D (6 bases). The germline CDR1 and CDR2 sequences are MGHRA and YSYEKL. V lost 2 bases, J lost 2 bases, and 10 bases lay in between. This CDR3 has 14 residues. The chain's CDR3 is CASSQRAGAYEQYF. The CDR3 bases are TGCGCCAGCAGCCAACGTGCAGGGGCCTACGAGCAGTACTTC.

The V call is TRBV9, the J call TRBJ2-5, with 13 bases matching TRBD2. Per the germline V gene, CDR1 is SGDLS and CDR2 is YYNGEE. This CDR3 spans 17 amino acids. J was trimmed by 5 bases and V by 0 bases; bases with no gene match: 7. The CDR3 DNA is TGTGCCAGCAGCGTAGGACTAGCGGGAGGATCTGAGGAGACCCAGTACTTC. Its protein is CASSVGLAGGSEETQYF.

The gene calls are TRBV5-6 and TRBJ1-3; D is perhaps TRBD1 (6 bases). The V gene's germline CDR1 is SGHDT and CDR2 YYEEEE. V was shortened by 4 bases and J by 0 bases, with 11 bases between the two germline ends. The CDR3 has 15 residues. The CDR3 coding sequence is TGTGCCAGCAGCCTGGACAGTTACTCTGGAAACACCATATATTTT. Protein sequence: CASSLDSYSGNTIYF.

The rearrangement joins TRBV6-1 to TRBJ1-5; D unclear. V lost 4 bases to trimming and J lost 1 base, with 17 bases between them. Germline loops: CDR1 MNHNS, CDR2 SASEGT. The CDR3 totals 17 residues. In nucleotides, the CDR3 is TGTGCCAGCAGTGCGTCGGCAGGAAAACGCAGCAATCAGCCCCAGCATTTT. Translation: CASSASAGKRSNQPQHF.

This clone was seen once. This chain uses TRBV30 with TRBJ2-7; 8 nucleotides line up with TRBD2. V lost 1 base to trimming and J lost 2 bases; unmatched junction nucleotides: 4. The CDR3 covers 14 residues. Germline values: CDR1 GTSNPN, CDR2 SVGIG (reference sequence). As DNA, the CDR3 is TGTGCCTGGAGTGCTCGGACTAGCACCTACGAGCAGTACTTC. This gives the protein CAWSARTSTYEQYF.

Here the CDR3 reads CASSLPTGRNTEAFF. CDR3 nucleotides: TGTGCCAGCAGTCTCCCGACAGGGAGAAACACTGAAGCTTTCTTT. The V and J genes are TRBV6-1 and TRBJ1-1; 7 bases map to TRBD1. The CDR3 runs to 15 residues. Germline V gene sequence: CDR1 MNHNS, CDR2 SASEGT. Trimming removed 5 bases from V and 2 bases from J; junction bases left unmatched: 8.

The gene calls are TRBV6-5 and TRBJ1-6; the D is unclear. V gave up 4 bases and J gave up 6 bases, with 7 bases separating them. CDR1 and CDR2 from the germline V gene are MNHEY and SVGAGI. This CDR3 spans 13 amino acids. The CDR3 bases are TGTGCCAGCAGTTCCAGCCTTAATTCACCCCTCCACTTT. It translates to CASSSSLNSPLHF.

This clone was detected a few times. The chain uses TRBV7-2 and TRBJ2-7; 13 bases map to TRBD2. Germline CDR1 is SGHTA and CDR2 is FQGNSA. The length of the CDR3 is 15 residues. V was clipped by 2 bases and J by 4 bases; unmatched bases: 2. The CDR3: CASSLTSGREYEQYF. Written as DNA, the CDR3 is TGTGCCAGCAGCTTAACTAGCGGGAGGGAGTACGAGCAGTACTTC. The full variable domain, with the rest looked up from reference TRBV7-2 and TRBJ2-7, is GAGVSQSPSNKVTEKGKDVELRCDPISGHTALYWYRQSLGQGLEFLIYFQGNSAPDKSGLPSDRFSAERTGGSVSTLTIQRTQQEDSAVYLCASSLTSGREYEQYFGPGTRLTVT.

The chain uses TRBV4-1 and TRBJ2-7; unclear D gene. The CDR3 loop spans 13 amino acids. CDR1 is MGHRA, CDR2 YSYEKL, per germline. Between the trimmed V and J ends, which lost 0 bases and 6 bases, there was a span of 9 bases. CDR3 loop: CASSQDMDREQYF. CDR3 coding DNA: TGCGCCAGCAGCCAAGATATGGATCGCGAGCAGTACTTC.

This chain joins TRBV5-1 and TRBJ2-1; 15 bases map to TRBD2. CDR1 SGHRS and CDR2 YFSETQ come from the germline V gene. Trimming at V came to 4 bases and at J to 5 bases, leaving 4 bases not matched to a gene. The CDR3 spans 16 residues. In DNA form, the CDR3 reads TGCGCCAGCAGCGCCTGGACTAGCGGGAGGGACAATGAGCAGTTCTTC. It yields the protein CASSAWTSGRDNEQFF.

The chain employs TRBV7-2 and TRBJ2-7, with D unresolved. The V and J ends lost 4 bases and 3 bases respectively, with 10 bases between them. Germline loops: CDR1 SGHTA, CDR2 FQGNSA. This CDR3 contains 13 residues. The CDR3 is CASSSVSHYEQYF. The DNA for the CDR3 is TGTGCCAGCAGCTCCGTTTCCCACTACGAGCAGTACTTC.

The chain carries TRBV21-1 and TRBJ1-4. TRBV21-1 is an annotated pseudogene. The CDR3 is made up of 16 amino acids. The CDR3 coding sequence is TGTGCCAGCAGTTCAACAGGGAGGGGACCCAATGAAAAACTGTTTTTT. Translation: CASSSTGRGPNEKLFF.

J is TRBJ1-4 and V is TRBV4-2, with D unclear. V lost 1 base to trimming and J lost 7 bases, with 7 bases between them. Germline assignment: CDR1 LGHNA and CDR2 YNFKEQ. This CDR3 has 13 amino acids. Here the CDR3 DNA reads TGTGCCAGCAGCCAAGGAAGAGGTGAAAAACTGTTTTTT. This translates into CASSQGRGEKLFF.

This clone was picked up a small number of times. The chain couples TRBV19 to TRBJ2-1; TRBD1 matches at 9 bases. Looked up from germline, CDR1 is LNHDA and CDR2 is SQIVND (reference sequence). The CDR3 runs to 13 residues. The ends lost 5 bases at V and 8 bases at J; junction bases unmatched: 4. The CDR3 is CASSRDRDYEQFF. The CDR3 bases are TGTGCCAGTAGTCGGGACAGGGACTATGAGCAGTTCTTC.

Only a few counts were recorded for this clone. This rearrangement joins TRBV19 to TRBJ1-1; D is uncertain. Deletions cut 5 bases from V and 6 bases from J, with 13 bases between. The CDR3 is 13 residues long. Germline CDR1 LNHDA, CDR2 SQIVND (reference sequence). The CDR3 loop is CASSLYLGAEAFF. The CDR3 coding sequence is TGTGCCAGTAGTCTCTACCTCGGGGCTGAAGCTTTCTTT.

The chain is built from TRBV7-2 and TRBJ2-7; 7 bases fit TRBD1. CDR1 is SGHTA and CDR2 is FQGNSA in the germline V gene. This CDR3 has 14 amino acids. V trimming: 6 bases; J trimming: 8 bases; junction bases outside the gene matches: 13. CDR3 in DNA: TGTGCCAGCAGTCAACAGGGGTTGGTATTCCAGCAGTACTTC. Its protein is CASSQQGLVFQQYF.

V usage is TRBV10-2 and J usage is TRBJ2-5; D may be TRBD2 (5 bases). Germline V lookup: CDR1 WSHSY, CDR2 SAAADI. Trimming took off 6 bases at V and 3 bases at J, with 14 bases between the two ends. The CDR3 consists of 14 residues. The CDR3, as DNA: TGCGCCAGCAGAGCGTTAGCAGCGGAAGAGACCCAGTACTTC. This sequence encodes CASRALAAEETQYF.

The gene calls are TRBV11-2 and TRBJ1-2, with 11 bases aligning to TRBD1. The CDR3 extends over 16 amino acids. CDR1 and CDR2 from the germline V gene are SGHAT and FQNNGV. V lost 2 bases to trimming and J lost 3 bases; unmatched junction nucleotides: 5. The CDR3 region is CASSLTGQGADYGYTF. DNA for the CDR3: TGTGCCAGCAGCTTAACAGGACAGGGGGCTGACTATGGCTACACCTTC.

This chain links TRBV30 with TRBJ2-1; D unresolved. The CDR3 length is 15 residues. Germline V lookup: CDR1 GTSNPN, CDR2 SVGIG (reference sequence). Trimming took 0 bases from V and 0 from J, leaving 9 bases between them. The CDR3 region is CAWSVPENSYNEQFF. The CDR3 DNA sequence: TGTGCCTGGAGTGTACCGGAGAACTCCTACAATGAGCAGTTCTTC.

Of note for this clone: A read error may produce the germline difference seen at one junction end. The chain combines TRBV6-9 with TRBJ2-7; D ambiguous. The CDR3 extends over 14 amino acids. Per the germline V gene, CDR1 is MNHGY and CDR2 is SVAAGI. CDR3 sequence (DNA): TGTGCCATCAGTGAGTCGACGGGCTCCTACGAGCAGTACTTC. It specifies CAISESTGSYEQYF.

Worth noting for this clone: No conserved phenylalanine or tryptophan ends this CDR3, so it is likely a read error. The limits of the CDR3 on the DNA are not certain, so only TCRdb's listed CDR3 is given. The genes are TRBV6-5 and TRBJ1-1. Germline V gene data show CDR1 as MNHEY and CDR2 as SVGAGI. The length of the CDR3 is 9 amino acids, counting both ends. The CDR3 spells CASSSSPPV.